This entry concerns a single T cell receptor (beta chain). The antigen remains unidentified. These data come from a study of cytomegalovirus exposure and HLA in healthy donors. On the study more broadly: Earlier results showed roughly 120 million unique TCR beta sequences derived from roughly 200 million T cells. Study-level results: Investigators reported 150 to 200 TCR beta chains as tied to cytomegalovirus. Many donors shared some public TCRs, even though most TCR sequences were rare.

Primers: 60 Vbeta forward and 13 Jbeta reverse. The data were produced by immunoSEQ multiplex PCR, yet TCRdb's version contains in-frame clones alone and is incomplete. The sample yields around 170,000 clones, roughly 80% seen once. CDR1 and CDR2 (germline): SGHAT, FQNNGV. V lost 5 bases, J lost 3 bases, and 8 bases stayed unmatched. The CDR3 length is 15 residues. The receptor was derived from a man aged 35 to 55 in good health and CMV-seronegative. The V gene is TRBV11-2, the J gene TRBJ2-7, with TRBD1 identical over 9 bases. The sequenced sample was PBMCs. The CDR3, as DNA: TGTGCCAGCAGCCGAACGGGACAGGGACGCTACGAGCAGTACTTC. Translation gives CASSRTGQGRYEQYF.